The 7 T cell receptor beta chains reported below all come from one sample, sequenced in a study of cytomegalovirus exposure and HLA in healthy donors (TCRdb year 2017). The library was obtained by the immunoSEQ multiplex PCR assay. For the multiplex PCR, a mixture combining 60 forward primers for TCR Vbeta segments and 13 reverse primers for TCR Jbeta segments was used. TCRdb limited this immuneACCESS table to in-frame rearrangements with V and J called. A share of clones is missing; checked studies link under half to unresolved V genes, and the rest is unexplained. This sample holds 210,000 or so clones; approximately 80% were observed only once. Roughly 0.7% of the sample is held by the ten biggest clonotypes. The sequenced material came from PBMCs. These receptors originate from a boy between 2 and 10 years old in good health and CMV-seronegative.

V is TRBV5-1 and J is TRBJ2-7, with TRBD1 matching 10 bases. CDR3 length: 16 residues. Germline CDR1 SGHRS, CDR2 YFSETQ. Trimming took 5 bases from V and 1 from J; bases not matched to a gene: 9. Written as DNA, the CDR3 is TGCGCCAGCAGTTCATCTCCGGGACAGGGGTCCTACGAGCAGTACTTC. Encoded protein: CASSSSPGQGSYEQYF. The variable domain in full, with the rest retrieved from reference TRBV5-1 and TRBJ2-7, is KAGVTQTPRYLIKTRGQQVTLSCSPISGHRSVSWYQQTPGQGLQFLFEYFSETQRNKGNFPGRFSGRQFSNSRSEMNVSTLELGDSALYLCASSSSPGQGSYEQYFGPGTRLTVT.

The rearrangement uses TRBV28 and TRBJ2-2; TRBD2 is a possible D gene (6 bases). The CDR3 is 16 amino acids. Germline loops: CDR1 MDHEN, CDR2 SYDVKM. Trimming pared 4 bases from V and 0 bases from J, leaving 12 bases between. The chain's CDR3 is CASSSLWEANTGELFF. Written as DNA, the CDR3 is TGTGCCAGCAGTTCCCTTTGGGAGGCGAACACCGGGGAGCTGTTTTTT.

The genes are TRBV19 and TRBJ2-7; D call uncertain. The V gene lost 3 bases and the J gene lost 0 bases, with 9 bases spanning the gap. Germline assignment: CDR1 LNHDA and CDR2 SQIVND (reference sequence). The CDR3 consists of 14 residues. The CDR3 region is CASSIADSSYEQYF. The CDR3 nucleotides read TGTGCCAGTAGTATCGCGGATTCCTCCTACGAGCAGTACTTC. The entire variable domain, with the rest obtained from reference TRBV19 and TRBJ2-7, is as follows: DGGITQSPKYLFRKEGQNVTLSCEQNLNHDAMYWYRQDPGQGLRLIYYSQIVNDFQKGDIAEGYSVSREKKESFPLTVTSAQKNPTAFYLCASSIADSSYEQYFGPGTRLTVT.

V is TRBV18 and J is TRBJ2-7; D might be TRBD1 (6 bases). The CDR3 spans 15 residues. Per germline, CDR1 KGHSH and CDR2 LQKENI. Trimming took 2 bases from V and 3 from J, leaving 14 bases between them. Written as DNA, the CDR3 is TGTGCCAGCTCACCATCGCAGGGGTACATCTACGAGCAGTACTTC. As protein: CASSPSQGYIYEQYF.

The rearrangement uses TRBV11-3 and TRBJ1-1, with D tentatively TRBD1 (6 bases). V was shortened by 5 bases and J by 4 bases, with 11 bases between the two germline ends. CDR3 size: 13 residues. CDR1 and CDR2 from the germline V gene are SGHNT and YENEEA. The DNA of the CDR3 is TGTGCCAGCAGCCGGGGGGCGAGCACTGAAGCTTTCTTT. Translating gives CASSRGASTEAFF.

V and J are TRBV7-9 and TRBJ1-2; possibly TRBD1 for D (6 bases). The CDR3 has 13 residues. CDR1 is SEHNR, CDR2 FQNEAQ, per germline (reference sequence). V was clipped by 3 bases and J by 2 bases, with 7 bases between them. CDR3 in amino acids: CASSFGGNYGYTF. Written as DNA, the CDR3 is TGTGCCAGCAGCTTTGGGGGCAACTATGGCTACACCTTC.

The J gene is TRBJ2-1, the V gene TRBV6-5; D is undetermined. The CDR3 consists of 13 residues. Trimming cost V 5 bases and J 6 bases, with 11 bases left between them. Germline assignment: CDR1 MNHEY and CDR2 SVGAGI. The CDR3 here is CASSLLTSNEQFF. The DNA for the CDR3 is TGTGCCAGCAGTCTGCTGACAAGCAATGAGCAGTTCTTC.